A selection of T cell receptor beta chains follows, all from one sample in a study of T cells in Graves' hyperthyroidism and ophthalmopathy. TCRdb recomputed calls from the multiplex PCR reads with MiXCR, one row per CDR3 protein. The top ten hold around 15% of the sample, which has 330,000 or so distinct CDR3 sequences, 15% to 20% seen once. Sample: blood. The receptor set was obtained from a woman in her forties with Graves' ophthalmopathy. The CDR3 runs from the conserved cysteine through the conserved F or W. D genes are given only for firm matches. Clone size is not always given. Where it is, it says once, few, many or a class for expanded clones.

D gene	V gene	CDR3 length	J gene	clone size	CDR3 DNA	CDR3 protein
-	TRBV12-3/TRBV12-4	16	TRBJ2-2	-	TGTGCCAGCAGTTTAGGCGGGACGCATACCACCGGGGAGCTGTTTTTT	CASSLGGTHTTGELFF
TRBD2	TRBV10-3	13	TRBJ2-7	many	TGTGCCATCAAACGGGAGGGAGCATACGAGCAGTACTTC	CAIKREGAYEQYF
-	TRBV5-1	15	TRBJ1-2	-	TGCGCCAGCAGCCATGGGACGGCGGCGGACTATGGCTACACCTTC	CASSHGTAADYGYTF
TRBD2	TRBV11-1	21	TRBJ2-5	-	TGTGCCAGCAGCTTAGCGCCCGTCATTTTGGGACTACCTAGGTTCCAAGAGACCCAGTACTTC	CASSLAPVILGLPRFQETQYF
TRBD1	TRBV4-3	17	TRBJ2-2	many	TGCGCCAGCAGCCAACATTGGACAGGGGCGAACACCGGGGAGCTGTTTTTT	CASSQHWTGANTGELFF
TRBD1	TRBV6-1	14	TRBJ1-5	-	TGTGCCAGCAGTGACGGACAGGGAGGTCAGCCCCAGCATTTT	CASSDGQGGQPQHF
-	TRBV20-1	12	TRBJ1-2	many	TGCAGTGCCCACAGTTTGAACTATGGCTACACCTTC	CSAHSLNYGYTF
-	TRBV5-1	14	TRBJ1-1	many	TGCGCCAGCAGCTTCGACAGGCAGAACACTGAAGCTTTCTTT	CASSFDRQNTEAFF
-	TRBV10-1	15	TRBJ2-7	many	TGCGCCAGCAGTGAATATAGACGGCGCTCCTACGAGCAGTACTTC	CASSEYRRRSYEQYF
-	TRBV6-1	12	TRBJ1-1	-	TGTGCCAGCAGTGAAACAGGCACTGAAGCTTTCTTT	CASSETGTEAFF
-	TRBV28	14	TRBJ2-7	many	TGTGCCAGCAGTGTGACCGGGTACCAATACGAGCAGTACTTC	CASSVTGYQYEQYF
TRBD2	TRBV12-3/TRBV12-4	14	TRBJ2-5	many	TGTGCCAGCAGTTATAGCGGGAGAGGCGAGACCCAGTACTTC	CASSYSGRGETQYF
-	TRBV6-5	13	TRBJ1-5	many	TGTGCCAGCAGTCAGGGACCTCAGGGTCCCCAGCATTTT	CASSQGPQGPQHF
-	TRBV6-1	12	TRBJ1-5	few	TGTGCGGCGGGGGGTATCAATCAGCCCCAGCATTTT	CAAGGINQPQHF
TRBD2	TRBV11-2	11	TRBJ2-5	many	TGTGCCAGTCTTAGCGGGGAGACCCAGTACTTC	CASLSGETQYF
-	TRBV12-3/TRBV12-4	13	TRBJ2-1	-	TGTGCCAGCAGTTATACGGTCTACGCAAGGCAGTTCTTC	CASSYTVYARQFF
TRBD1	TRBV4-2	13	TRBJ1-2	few	TGTGCCAGCAGCCAAGTAGAGACAGGGCTGGCAACCTTC	CASSQVETGLATF
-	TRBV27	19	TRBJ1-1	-	TGTGCCAGCAGTTTGCTGCCAAGGACGGAGGGGAAGATGAACACTGAAGTTTTCTTT	CASSLLPRTEGKMNTEVFF
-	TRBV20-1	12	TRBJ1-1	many	TGCAGTGCTAGATGGGGGCGGACTGAAGCTTTCTTT	CSARWGRTEAFF
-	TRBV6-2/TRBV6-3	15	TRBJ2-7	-	TGTGCCAGCAGCCCCAGGGGAGCAGGGTCCTACGAGCAGTACTTC	CASSPRGAGSYEQYF
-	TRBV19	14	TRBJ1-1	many	TGTGCCACCCAGAAGACAGAGATGAACACTGAAGCTTTCTTT	CATQKTEMNTEAFF
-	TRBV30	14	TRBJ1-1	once	TGTGCCTGGAAGGGGGGTGGGGAAAACACTGAAGCTTTCTTT	CAWKGGGENTEAFF
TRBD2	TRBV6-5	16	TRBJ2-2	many	TGTGCCAGCAGTTACTCAAGCGGGAGAGGCACCGGGGAGCTGTTTTTT	CASSYSSGRGTGELFF
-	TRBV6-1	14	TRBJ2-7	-	TGTGCCAGCAGAACACCGGGGAAAGACTACGAGCAGTACTTC	CASRTPGKDYEQYF
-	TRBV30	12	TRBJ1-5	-	TGTGCCTGGAGTCGGGACGGCCGACCCCAGCATTTT	CAWSRDGRPQHF
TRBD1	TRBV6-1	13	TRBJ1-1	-	TGTGCCAGCAGTGAGACCCGACAGGGGGAAGCTTTCTTT	CASSETRQGEAFF
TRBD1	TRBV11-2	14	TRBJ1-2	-	TGTGCCAGCAGCTTACTTTCGACAGGGGAAGGCTACACCTTC	CASSLLSTGEGYTF
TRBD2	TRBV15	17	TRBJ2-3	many	TGTGCCACCAGCAGAGTCCTCAGCGGGAGACGGACAGATACGCAGTATTTT	CATSRVLSGRRTDTQYF
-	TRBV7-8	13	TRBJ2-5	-	TGTGCCAGCAGCTCGGTCTGGGGAGAGACCCAGTACTTC	CASSSVWGETQYF
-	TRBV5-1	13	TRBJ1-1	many	TGCGCCAGCAGCTTGGGAGGGTTCTCTGAAGCTTTCTTT	CASSLGGFSEAFF
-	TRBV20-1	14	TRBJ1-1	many	TGCAGTGCTAGAGATCGGAGTACAGGGCAAGGGGCTTTCTTT	CSARDRSTGQGAFF
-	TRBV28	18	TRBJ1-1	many	TGTGCCAGCAGTTTATGGGAGTCTCTACCCGGGGCAGGTACTGAAGCTTTCTTT	CASSLWESLPGAGTEAFF
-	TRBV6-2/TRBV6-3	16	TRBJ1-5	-	TGTGCCAGCAGTCCACAGGGTGTCTATAGCAATCAGCCCCAGCATTTT	CASSPQGVYSNQPQHF
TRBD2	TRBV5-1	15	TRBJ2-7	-	TGCGCCAGCAGCTTAGCCAGTAGCGGGAGCTACGAGCAGTACTTC	CASSLASSGSYEQYF
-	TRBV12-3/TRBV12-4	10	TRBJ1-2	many	TGTGCCAGCACCGTCGGGGGCTACACCTTC	CASTVGGYTF
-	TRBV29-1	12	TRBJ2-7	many	TGCAGCGTTGAGACAGGAACCTACGAGCAGTACTTC	CSVETGTYEQYF
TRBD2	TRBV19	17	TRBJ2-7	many	TGTGCCAGTAGTATCAAAACGGGACTAGGAGGGTCTTACGAGCAGTACTTC	CASSIKTGLGGSYEQYF
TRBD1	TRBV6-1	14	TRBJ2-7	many	TGTGCCAGCAGGACGTGGACAGGGGAACACGAGCAGTACTTC	CASRTWTGEHEQYF
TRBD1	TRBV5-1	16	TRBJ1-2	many	TGCGCCAGCAGCTTGGACAGGGGGCCCTATAACTATGGCTACACCTTC	CASSLDRGPYNYGYTF
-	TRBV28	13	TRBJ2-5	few	TGTGCCAGCAGTAGGGGGAGAAGGGAGACCCAGTACTTC	CASSRGRRETQYF
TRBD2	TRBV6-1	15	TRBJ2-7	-	TGTGCCAGCAGTGAAGGTGCTAGCGGAACCTACGAGCAGTACTTC	CASSEGASGTYEQYF
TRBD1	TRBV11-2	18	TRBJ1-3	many	TGTGCCAGCAGCTTAGAGCCCACCGGGACAGGGTCCGGAAACACCATATATTTT	CASSLEPTGTGSGNTIYF
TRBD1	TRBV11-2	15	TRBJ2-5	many	TGTGCCAGCAGCCCGGGGGACAGGGGAGGGGAGACCCAGTACTTC	CASSPGDRGGETQYF
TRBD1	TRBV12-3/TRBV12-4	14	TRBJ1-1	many	TGTGCCAGCAAAAAACAGGGGCCAAACACTGAAGCTTTCTTT	CASKKQGPNTEAFF
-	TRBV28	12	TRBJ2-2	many	TGTGCCAGCAGCTTACCTACCGGGGAGCTGTTTTTT	CASSLPTGELFF
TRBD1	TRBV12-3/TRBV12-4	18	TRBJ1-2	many	TGTGCCAGCAGCCCTCCAGGGACAGCCATTTCGAGGAACTATGGCTACACCTTC	CASSPPGTAISRNYGYTF